These 27 T cell receptor beta chains share one sample of origin, sequenced in a study of T cells in Graves' hyperthyroidism and ophthalmopathy. Amplified TCR beta CDR3 regions derived from RNA transcripts. When the TCR CDR3 underwent first-round RT-PCR, the HTBI primer set was used. Via MiXCR, TCRdb re-called the multiplex PCR reads, giving one row per CDR3 protein. The table includes 500,000 or so distinct CDR3 sequences, 15% to 20% detected once. Sequenced sample: blood. The receptors here all came from a woman in her thirties with Graves' ophthalmopathy.

The chain joins TRBV28 to TRBJ2-4, with TRBD2 matching over 7 bases. From germline, CDR1 is MDHEN and CDR2 SYDVKM. CDR3 length: 17 residues. V gave up 6 bases and J gave up 0 bases; unmatched junction bases: 11. The CDR3: CASSPMGGGLAKNIQYF. CDR3 bases: TGTGCCAGCAGCCCGATGGGGGGAGGGTTAGCCAAAAACATTCAGTACTTC.

This clonotype was counted many times. The CDR3 sequence is CASRWGEAGIRDTQYF. As DNA, the CDR3 is TGTGCCAGCAGGTGGGGAGAGGCAGGGATTCGAGATACGCAGTATTTT. The rearrangement uses TRBV11-2 and TRBJ2-3; D tentatively reads TRBD1 or TRBD2 (5 bases each). The CDR3 extends over 16 amino acids. CDR1 and CDR2 from the germline V gene are SGHAT and FQNNGV. The V end was cut by 6 bases, the J end by 5 bases, with 21 bases between.

This clonotype was detected many times. The V call is TRBV28, the J call TRBJ2-5, with 11 bases matching TRBD2. The CDR3 loop spans 16 amino acids. The junction had 8 bases not matched to a gene; V was cut back by 5 bases and J by 3 bases. Germline lookup yields CDR1 MDHEN and CDR2 SYDVKM. CDR3 nucleotides: TGTGCCAGCAGTACGTTAGCGGGAGGGCCGAAAGAGACCCAGTACTTC. This translates into CASSTLAGGPKETQYF. The variable domain in full, with the rest retrieved from reference TRBV28 and TRBJ2-5, is DVKVTQSSRYLVKRTGEKVFLECVQDMDHENMFWYRQDPGLGLRLIYFSYDVKMKEKGDIPEGYSVSREKKERFSLILESASTNQTSMYLCASSTLAGGPKETQYFGPGTRLLVL.

This clonotype was seen repeatedly, ten times or more. The chain is built from TRBV5-1 and TRBJ1-1; the D gene is possibly TRBD1 (5 bases). Trimming removed 6 bases at V and 1 base at J, with 13 bases between. This CDR3 has 14 residues. Germline-derived CDR1 and CDR2 are SGHRS and YFSETQ. The CDR3 DNA sequence: TGCGCCAGCACCCCGGGACGGAGGAACACTGAAGCTTTCTTT. This codes for CASTPGRRNTEAFF.

This clonotype was found many times. The J gene is TRBJ2-7, the V gene TRBV20-1; D is possibly TRBD2 (6 bases). The germline V gene encodes CDR1 DFQATT and CDR2 SNEGSKA (reference sequence). This CDR3 comprises 12 residues. The V gene lost 6 bases and the J gene lost 4 bases, with 13 bases spanning the gap. The CDR3 DNA follows: TGCAGTGCGGGAATCCGGGAGTACGAGCAGTACTTC. As protein: CSAGIREYEQYF.

This chain links TRBV7-7 with TRBJ2-5, with TRBD2 as a possible D gene (6 bases). Germline V gene sequence: CDR1 SSHAT, CDR2 FNYEAQ (reference sequence). CDR3 length: 15 amino acids. The ends were cut back, 0 bases at V and 3 bases at J, with 11 bases in the middle. The CDR3 DNA reads TGTGCCAGCAGCTTAGCGGGGGGACTTAAAGAGACCCAGTACTTC. Translating it yields CASSLAGGLKETQYF.

This chain links TRBV11-3 with TRBJ2-1; the D is unclear. Trimming stripped 4 bases from V and 6 bases from J, with 7 bases between. This CDR3 region has 12 residues. Germline V CDR1 and CDR2: SGHNT, YENEEA. Written as DNA, the CDR3 is TGTGCCAGCAGCTCACGGTTCAATGAGCAGTTCTTC. Its translation is CASSSRFNEQFF.

This clonotype was recorded many times. The chain uses TRBV11-2 and TRBJ2-2, with 14 nucleotides matching TRBD2. In germline, CDR1 is SGHAT, CDR2 FQNNGV. The CDR3 covers 17 residues. The V gene end was trimmed by 5 bases and the J gene end by 2 bases; junction bases not matched to a gene: 4. The CDR3 DNA follows: TGTGCCAGCAGCATGGGACTAGCGGGAGTCAACACCGGGGAGCTGTTTTTT. Translating gives CASSMGLAGVNTGELFF.

At least ten counts were recorded for this clonotype. DNA for the CDR3: TGTGCCATCAGTGATAACGGGAGCCCAGAGACCCAGTACTTC. Encoded protein: CAISDNGSPETQYF. This sequence joins TRBV10-3 and TRBJ2-5; weak D call: TRBD2 (6 bases). CDR1 and CDR2 (germline): ENHRY, SYGVKD. The CDR3 has 14 residues. The V end lost 3 bases, the J end lost 4 bases, and 12 bases lay between the germline ends.

The rearrangement uses TRBV5-1 and TRBJ2-5; TRBD1 aligns across 8 bases. The V and J ends lost 5 bases and 5 bases, in that order; junction bases with no gene match: 8. Germline CDR1 is SGHRS and CDR2 is YFSETQ. CDR3 size: 14 residues. This CDR3 reads CASSYAGGEETQYF. The CDR3 nucleotides read TGCGCCAGCAGTTACGCAGGGGGCGAGGAGACCCAGTACTTC.

The V and J genes are TRBV11-2 and TRBJ2-6, with D perhaps TRBD2 (5 bases). CDR3 length: 15 amino acids. V lost 6 bases and J lost 4, with 13 bases in between. Germline V gene data show CDR1 as SGHAT and CDR2 as FQNNGV. CDR3 sequence: CASRRAFPGANVLTF. CDR3 nucleotide sequence: TGTGCCAGCAGGCGGGCCTTCCCGGGGGCCAACGTCCTGACTTTC.

The table lists this clonotype with a count of one. The CDR3 does not end in the conserved phenylalanine or tryptophan, so this is likely a read error. V and J are TRBV5-1 and TRBJ1-1; D ambiguous. The germline V and J ends were trimmed by 4 bases and 4 bases, with 8 bases remaining between them. The CDR3 runs 12 residues. The germline CDR1 and CDR2 sequences are SGHRS and YFSETQ. CDR3 nucleotide sequence: TGCGCCAGCAGCCCCGAGGGCACTGAAGCTTTCTCT. Its translation is CASSPEGTEAFS.

This clonotype has ten or more counts. The chain employs TRBV19 and TRBJ2-1; weak D call: TRBD2 (6 bases). The CDR3 is 14 residues long. Per the germline V gene, CDR1 is LNHDA and CDR2 is SQIVND (reference sequence). Between the trimmed V and J ends, which lost 0 bases and 9 bases, there was a span of 12 bases. The CDR3 region has the DNA TGTGCCAGTAGTATAGATCAGGGAGGAGGTGAGCAGTTCTTC. Translating gives CASSIDQGGGEQFF.

With regard to this clonotype: A much more abundant neighbour one base away suggests this may be a read error. This sequence joins TRBV7-2 and TRBJ1-2, with no clear D. CDR1 SGHTA and CDR2 FQGNSA come from the germline V gene. The CDR3 totals 14 residues. CDR3 in DNA: TGTGCCAGCAGCTTAGGAGGGCGCGGCTATGGCCACACCTTC. Residues: CASSLGGRGYGHTF.

V usage is TRBV11-2 and J usage is TRBJ2-7, with D perhaps given as TRBD1 or TRBD2 (5 bases each). The CDR3 sequence is 14 residues long. V was shortened by 1 base and J by 9 bases, with 16 bases between the two germline ends. Germline V gives CDR1 SGHAT, CDR2 FQNNGV. CDR3 sequence reads: CASSLGLRGVVQYF. DNA of the CDR3: TGTGCCAGCAGCTTAGGCTTAAGGGGAGTTGTGCAGTACTTC.

V and J are TRBV6-1 and TRBJ2-1; 7 nucleotides align to TRBD2. The CDR3 consists of 14 residues. Per germline, CDR1 MNHNS and CDR2 SASEGT. After removal of 5 bases from V and 4 bases from J, the junction contained 5 bases not matched to a gene. In nucleotides, the CDR3 is TGTGCCAGCAGTCGGGGGGACGTATACAATGAGCAGTTCTTC. Translated, it gives CASSRGDVYNEQFF.

With respect to this clonotype: This sequence may be a read error, since a much larger clone differs from it by one base. The chain carries TRBV27 and TRBJ2-3; 11 bases fit TRBD2. V lost 3 bases to trimming and J lost 3 bases; unmatched junction nucleotides: 8. Germline V gives CDR1 MNHEY, CDR2 SMNVEV (reference sequence). This CDR3 spans 17 amino acids. The CDR3: CASSLGIAGGETDTQYF. The CDR3 DNA reads TGTGCCAGCAGTTTGGGGATAGCGGGAGGGGAGACAGATACGCAGTATTTT.

The chain combines TRBV7-2 with TRBJ2-2; 11 bases map to TRBD2. The CDR3 loop spans 16 amino acids. The germline V gene encodes CDR1 SGHTA and CDR2 FQGNSA. V was pared by 5 bases and J by 7 bases, with 9 bases of the junction left unmatched. In nucleotides, the CDR3 is TGTGCCAGCAGCCCCGATAGCGGGAGGGCCCACGGGGAGCTGTTTTTT. Encoded protein: CASSPDSGRAHGELFF. Variable domain in full (rest from reference TRBV7-2 and TRBJ2-2): GAGVSQSPSNKVTEKGKDVELRCDPISGHTALYWYRQSLGQGLEFLIYFQGNSAPDKSGLPSDRFSAERTGGSVSTLTIQRTQQEDSAVYLCASSPDSGRAHGELFFGEGSRLTVL.

CDR3 bases: TGCGCCAGCGGCGGACAGGGGTACAATGAGCAGTTCTTC. Amino acids: CASGGQGYNEQFF. The genes are TRBV10-1 and TRBJ2-1; 9 positions match TRBD1. The V gene's germline CDR1 is WNHNN and CDR2 SYGVQD (reference sequence). The CDR3 consists of 13 residues. The V segment lost 8 bases and the J segment 4 bases; nucleotides outside the gene matches: 3.

This clonotype was counted ten times or more. The chain recombines TRBV2 with TRBJ2-3; the D gene is possibly TRBD1 (6 bases). The CDR3 covers 18 residues. V was pared by 6 bases and J by 3 bases, with 25 bases between. CDR1 and CDR2 (germline): SNHLY, FYNNEI. The CDR3 reads CASRRTVRTGGGTDTQYF. CDR3 coding DNA: TGTGCCAGCAGGAGGACAGTAAGAACTGGAGGCGGGACAGATACGCAGTATTTT.

This clonotype was seen repeatedly, ten times or more. J is TRBJ2-7 and V is TRBV28, with D possibly TRBD2 on 7 matching bases. Germline lookup yields CDR1 MDHEN and CDR2 SYDVKM. This CDR3 spans 15 amino acids. Trimming took off 8 bases at V and 3 bases at J, with 20 bases between the two ends. The CDR3 coding sequence is TGTGCCAGCTCCCCCCAACAGGGAGGGAACTACGAGCAGTACTTC. Its translation is CASSPQQGGNYEQYF.

This clonotype was recorded many times. The J gene is TRBJ2-5, the V gene TRBV5-1; 9 nucleotides agree with TRBD1. The CDR3 is 15 residues long. Germline V gene sequence: CDR1 SGHRS, CDR2 YFSETQ. V trimming: 4 bases; J trimming: 5 bases; junction bases outside the gene matches: 9. CDR3 in DNA: TGCGCCAGCAGCCGGGGACAGGGAAGTGGGGAGACCCAGTACTTC. Encoded protein: CASSRGQGSGETQYF.

In regard to this clonotype: A much bigger clone sits one base away, suggesting this may be a read error. V usage is TRBV13 and J usage is TRBJ1-1, with D uncertain. V lost 4 bases, J lost 4 bases, and 31 bases lay in between. CDR1 and CDR2 from the germline V gene are PRHDT and FYEKMQ (reference sequence). This CDR3 region has 20 residues. CDR3 DNA: TGTGCCAGCAGCTCCACCCGTTCCTCTCGCCAGGTTCGAAGGATCACTGAAGCTTTCTTT. Its protein is CASSSTRSSRQVRRITEAFF.

V gene TRBV13 combines with J gene TRBJ2-7, with 13 bases identical to TRBD2. With 4 bases clipped from V and 4 bases from J, the junction kept 7 bases outside the gene matches. The CDR3 extends over 16 amino acids. Germline V gives CDR1 PRHDT, CDR2 FYEKMQ (reference sequence). CDR3 DNA sequence: TGTGCCAGCAGCTCTGTCCGGACTAGCGGGAGATACGAGCAGTACTTC. Protein product: CASSSVRTSGRYEQYF.

This sequence joins TRBV5-1 and TRBJ1-1, with D possibly TRBD1 on 5 matching bases. V was shortened by 4 bases and J by 5 bases, with 15 bases between the two germline ends. The CDR3 loop spans 14 amino acids. CDR1 and CDR2 from the germline V gene are SGHRS and YFSETQ. Here the CDR3 DNA reads TGCGCCAGCAGCCCAGGGACCCCCCGAACTGAAGCTTTCTTT. Protein: CASSPGTPRTEAFF. Supplemented by reference TRBV5-1 and TRBJ1-1, the full variable domain reads KAGVTQTPRYLIKTRGQQVTLSCSPISGHRSVSWYQQTPGQGLQFLFEYFSETQRNKGNFPGRFSGRQFSNSRSEMNVSTLELGDSALYLCASSPGTPRTEAFFGQGTRLTVV.

This clonotype was seen many times. This chain uses TRBV15 with TRBJ2-5; TRBD2 aligns across 7 bases. This CDR3 has 13 amino acids. V shed 4 bases and J 4 bases; nucleotides not matched to a gene: 3. Germline V gene lookup returns CDR1 LNHNV and CDR2 YYDKDF (reference sequence). CDR3 amino acids: CATSNIAGETQYF. In DNA form, the CDR3 reads TGTGCCACCAGCAATATAGCGGGAGAGACCCAGTACTTC.

This clonotype turned up a few times. The genes are TRBV6-6 and TRBJ2-7; D gene ambiguous. CDR3 size: 12 residues. The V end was cut by 0 bases, the J end by 6 bases, with 6 bases between. CDR1 and CDR2 from the germline V gene are MNHNY and SVGAGI (reference sequence). Here the CDR3 reads CASSYSQAEQYF. Written as DNA, the CDR3 is TGTGCCAGCAGTTACTCCCAGGCCGAGCAGTACTTC.